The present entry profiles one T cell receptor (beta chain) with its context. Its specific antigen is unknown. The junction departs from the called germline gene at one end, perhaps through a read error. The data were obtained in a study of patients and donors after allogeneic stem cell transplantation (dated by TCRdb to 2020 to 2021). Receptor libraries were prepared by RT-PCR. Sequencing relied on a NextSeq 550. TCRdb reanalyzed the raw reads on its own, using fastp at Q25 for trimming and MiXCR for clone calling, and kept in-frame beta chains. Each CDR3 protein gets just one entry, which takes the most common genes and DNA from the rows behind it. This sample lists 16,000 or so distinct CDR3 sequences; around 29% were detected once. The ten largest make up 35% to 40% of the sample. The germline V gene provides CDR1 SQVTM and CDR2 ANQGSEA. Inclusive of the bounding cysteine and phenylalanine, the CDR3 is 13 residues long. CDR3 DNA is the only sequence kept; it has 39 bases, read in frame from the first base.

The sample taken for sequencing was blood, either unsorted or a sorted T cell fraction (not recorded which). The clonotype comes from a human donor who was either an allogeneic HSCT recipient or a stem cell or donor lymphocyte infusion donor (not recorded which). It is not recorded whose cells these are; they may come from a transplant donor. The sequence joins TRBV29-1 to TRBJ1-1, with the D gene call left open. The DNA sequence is TGCAGCGTTCGTTGCGACATGAACACTGTAGCTTTCTTT. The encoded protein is CSVRCDMNTVAFF.